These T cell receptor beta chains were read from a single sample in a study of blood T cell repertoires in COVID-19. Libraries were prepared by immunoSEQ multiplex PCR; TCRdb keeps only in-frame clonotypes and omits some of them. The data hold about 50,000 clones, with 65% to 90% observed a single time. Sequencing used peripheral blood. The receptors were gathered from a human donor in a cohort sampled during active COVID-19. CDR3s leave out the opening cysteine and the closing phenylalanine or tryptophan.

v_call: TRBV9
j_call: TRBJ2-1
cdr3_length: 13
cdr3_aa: ASSVERGPIDEQF

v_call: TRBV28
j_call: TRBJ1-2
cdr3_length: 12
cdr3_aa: ASKPGQGHYGYT

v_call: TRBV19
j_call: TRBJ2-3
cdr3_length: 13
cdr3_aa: ASSIGTGGEDTQY

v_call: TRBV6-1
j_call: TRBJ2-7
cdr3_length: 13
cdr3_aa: ASSDQGQITYEQY

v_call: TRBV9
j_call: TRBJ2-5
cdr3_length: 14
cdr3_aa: ASSVGGTGWQETQY

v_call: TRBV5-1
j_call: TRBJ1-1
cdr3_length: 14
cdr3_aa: ASSPSPGTGNTEAF

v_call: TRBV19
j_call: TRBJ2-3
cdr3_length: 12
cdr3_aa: ASRRGLGTDTQY

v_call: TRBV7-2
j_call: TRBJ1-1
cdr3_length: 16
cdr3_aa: ASSLAPTGGNWGTEAF

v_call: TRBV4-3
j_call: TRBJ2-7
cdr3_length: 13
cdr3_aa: ASSQELGRVYEQY

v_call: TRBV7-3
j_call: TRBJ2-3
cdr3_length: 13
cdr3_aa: ASSLNPAITDTQY

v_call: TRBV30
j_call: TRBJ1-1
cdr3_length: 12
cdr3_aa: AWGSQGSNTEAF

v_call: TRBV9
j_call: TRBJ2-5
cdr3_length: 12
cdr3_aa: ASSVSGGGETQY

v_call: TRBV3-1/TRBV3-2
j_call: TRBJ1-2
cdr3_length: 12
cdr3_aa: ASSQEATKRGYT

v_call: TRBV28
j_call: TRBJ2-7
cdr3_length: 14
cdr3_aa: ASSGGLGPEGFGQY